This T cell receptor beta chain is drawn from a study of CD8 T cells in Susac syndrome. The ends lost 5 bases at V and 10 bases at J; junction bases unmatched: 15. The CDR3 totals 16 residues. Reverse transcription of roughly 0.5 to 1 ug RNA was carried out with random hexamers. TCRdb fed the immunoSEQ multiplex PCR reads into MiXCR, producing one record per CDR3 protein. This sample has more than 100,000 distinct CDR3 sequences, with 75% to 90% found just once. The sequenced sample was CD8+ T cells from PBMCs. The chain uses TRBV12-3 or TRBV12-4 and TRBJ2-1; TRBD2 matches at 9 bases. The sequence derives from a human donor with multiple sclerosis. The CDR3: CASSLRGSGGEGEQFF. The CDR3 DNA reads TGTGCCAGCAGTCTGCGGGGTAGCGGGGGAGAGGGCGAGCAGTTCTTC.